This TCR beta chain was observed in a study of CD4 T cells in relation to SARS-CoV-2 and coronaviruses. General study results and limits: Monoreactive clones expanded significantly more to SARS-CoV-2 than crossreactive clones did. No donor gave both pre-pandemic and post-infection samples.

Naive and memory CD4+ T cell DNA was deep-sequenced without culture. Here immunoSEQ multiplex PCR was the method, and the copy in TCRdb shows in-frame clones only, minus some. The sample consists of about 55,000 clones, roughly 85% of them appearing once. With respect to this clone: Its antigen is unidentified.

The CDR3 is made up of 15 amino acids. Germline V gene data show CDR1 as LGHNA and CDR2 as YNFKEQ. Trimming removed 0 bases from V and 5 bases from J, with 14 bases in between. Before the COVID-19 pandemic, during about 2011-2019, CD4+ T cells were taken from unexposed donors. The sequencing sample was made of memory CD4+ T cells from PBMCs. The sequence was collected from a human donor in good health. This chain connects TRBV4-2 to TRBJ2-7; possibly TRBD2 for D (5 bases). Here the CDR3 DNA reads TGTGCCAGCAGCCAAGATGGGCAGGCCGGGGACGAGCAGTACTTC. Protein sequence: CASSQDGQAGDEQYF.